Below, 13 T cell receptor beta chains from the same sample are listed, as sequenced in a study of sequential checkpoint blockade in melanoma. Specified treatment: randomized to nivolumab then ipilimumab (arm A) or the reverse (arm B). Sequenced by immunoSEQ multiplex PCR; TCRdb stores in-frame clones only, minus some. Of 10,000 to 15,000 clones in the sample, just over 60% were seen once. This specimen consisted of CD8+ T cells sorted from blood (inferred from file names), obtained from a patient given nivolumab and ipilimumab in sequence. Source of these receptors: a human donor with melanoma.

This clone was observed a handful of times. The V gene is TRBV28, the J gene TRBJ2-5; a weak D match, TRBD1 (5 bases). With 6 bases removed from V and 3 bases from J, the gap between germline ends came to 11 bases. The CDR3 covers 13 residues. The V gene's germline CDR1 is MDHEN and CDR2 SYDVKM. Here the CDR3 DNA reads TGTGCCAGCAGCCCACAGGAAAAAGAGACCCAGTACTTC. Amino acids: CASSPQEKETQYF.

This clone was seen a single time. The chain recombines TRBV6-5 with TRBJ2-1; possible D gene TRBD1, 5 bases. The germline V gene has CDR1 MNHEY and CDR2 SVGAGI. Trimming took off 2 bases at V and 7 bases at J, with 12 bases between the two ends. The CDR3 is 14 amino acids. CDR3 in amino acids: CASSYPSNRNEQFF. CDR3 in DNA: TGTGCCAGCAGTTACCCCAGCAACAGGAATGAGCAGTTCTTC.

The V and J genes are TRBV4-3 and TRBJ2-1; 7 nucleotides align to TRBD2. There are 15 residues in the CDR3. The V segment lost 0 bases and the J segment 7 bases; nucleotides outside the gene matches: 6. Germline values: CDR1 LGHNA, CDR2 YSLEER. CDR3 nucleotide sequence: TGCGCCAGCAGCCAAGAGCGGGGGACGGGGAATGAGCAGTTCTTC. This sequence encodes CASSQERGTGNEQFF.

This clone was detected a few times. The chain combines TRBV28 with TRBJ1-1; a weak D match, TRBD1 (6 bases). Trimming removed 10 bases at V and 1 base at J, with 16 bases between. The CDR3 totals 14 residues. CDR1 MDHEN and CDR2 SYDVKM come from the germline V gene. CDR3 region: CANSQGFWNTEAFF. CDR3 DNA sequence: TGTGCCAACTCACAGGGCTTTTGGAACACTGAAGCTTTCTTT.

Points on this clone: At one end the junction does not follow the germline gene, possibly because of a read error. The chain links TRBV2 to TRBJ2-7, with 7 bases aligning to TRBD2. Per germline, CDR1 SNHLY and CDR2 FYNNEI. This CDR3 spans 13 amino acids. CDR3 bases: TGTGCCAGCAGTGAAAAAGCGGGGTACGGGCAGTACTTC. Translating gives CASSEKAGYGQYF. Using reference TRBV2 and TRBJ2-7 for the parts outside the CDR3, the full variable domain is EPEVTQTPSHQVTQMGQEVILRCVPISNHLYFYWYRQILGQKVEFLVSFYNNEISEKSEIFDDQFSVERPDGSNFTLKIRSTKLEDSAMYFCASSEKAGYGQYFGPGTRLTVT.

The chain has TRBV5-8 and TRBJ2-7, with 11 bases fitting TRBD2. The CDR3 length is 15 residues. CDR1 SGHTS and CDR2 YDEGEE come from the germline V gene. V shed 3 bases and J 2 bases; nucleotides not matched to a gene: 4. Written as DNA, the CDR3 is TGTGCCAGCAGCTCGACTAGCGGGGCAACCTACGAGCAGTACTTC. This gives the protein CASSSTSGATYEQYF.

The CDR3 nucleotides read TGTGCCAGCAGCTTGTCGGGGGGGGCGGGAGTAGAGGGCTACACCTTC. It codes for CASSLSGGAGVEGYTF. The J gene is TRBJ1-2, the V gene TRBV13; TRBD1 is a possible D gene (6 bases). The CDR3 runs 16 residues. CDR1 PRHDT and CDR2 FYEKMQ come from the germline V gene (reference sequence). V shed 3 bases and J shed 8 bases, with 22 bases lying between them.

The chain carries TRBV27 and TRBJ2-2; 10 nucleotides line up with TRBD1. V lost 4 bases to trimming and J lost 3 bases; unmatched junction nucleotides: 5. The CDR3 totals 16 residues. Per the germline V gene, CDR1 is MNHEY and CDR2 is SMNVEV (reference sequence). For the CDR3, the DNA is TGTGCCAGCAGTTCGGGACAGGGGCAATACACCGGGGAGCTGTTTTTT. It yields the protein CASSSGQGQYTGELFF.

This clone was seen more than once but under ten times. The chain is built from TRBV28 and TRBJ1-4; TRBD1 aligns across 8 bases. Germline V gives CDR1 MDHEN, CDR2 SYDVKM. This CDR3 is 16 amino acids long. J gave up 8 bases and V 1 base, and 9 bases lay outside the gene matches. The CDR3 here is CASSLFAGGLREKLFF. CDR3 nucleotides: TGTGCCAGCAGTTTATTCGCAGGGGGCCTTAGGGAAAAACTGTTTTTT.

This rearrangement joins TRBV5-1 to TRBJ2-7, with D possibly being TRBD2 (6 bases). V gave up 4 bases and J gave up 2 bases, with 16 bases separating them. The CDR3 is 15 residues long. Germline CDR1 is SGHRS and CDR2 is YFSETQ. The CDR3 here is CASSQEGRVPYEQYF. Here the CDR3 DNA reads TGCGCCAGCAGCCAGGAGGGCCGGGTCCCCTACGAGCAGTACTTC.

Here the CDR3 reads CASSLLTGGFVDEQYF. The CDR3 bases are TGTGCCAGCAGCTTACTAACAGGGGGGTTTGTAGACGAGCAGTACTTC. The chain uses TRBV7-2 and TRBJ2-7; 8 bases agree with TRBD1. Germline CDR1 reads SGHTA; CDR2 reads FQGNSA. V gave up 2 bases and J gave up 5 bases; unmatched junction bases: 11. The CDR3 loop spans 16 amino acids.

This clone was counted only a few times. The chain combines TRBV21-1 with TRBJ2-3; TRBD2 is the table's D call, not checked against the DNA. TRBV21-1 is assigned pseudogene status. CDR3 length equals 20 residues. The chain's CDR3 is CASSLRRANYSGSRLDTQYF. CDR3 DNA sequence: TGTGCCAGCTCTTTAAGGAGGGCGAACTATAGCGGGAGCCGGTTAGATACGCAGTATTTT.

The chain joins TRBV7-8 to TRBJ1-1, with D unresolved. Germline values: CDR1 SGHVS, CDR2 FQNEAQ. The V gene lost 3 bases and the J gene lost 7 bases, with 12 bases spanning the gap. The CDR3 has 13 residues. In DNA form, the CDR3 reads TGTGCCAGCAGCTTTCGCGGACTGATTGAAGCTTTCTTT. It encodes CASSFRGLIEAFF.